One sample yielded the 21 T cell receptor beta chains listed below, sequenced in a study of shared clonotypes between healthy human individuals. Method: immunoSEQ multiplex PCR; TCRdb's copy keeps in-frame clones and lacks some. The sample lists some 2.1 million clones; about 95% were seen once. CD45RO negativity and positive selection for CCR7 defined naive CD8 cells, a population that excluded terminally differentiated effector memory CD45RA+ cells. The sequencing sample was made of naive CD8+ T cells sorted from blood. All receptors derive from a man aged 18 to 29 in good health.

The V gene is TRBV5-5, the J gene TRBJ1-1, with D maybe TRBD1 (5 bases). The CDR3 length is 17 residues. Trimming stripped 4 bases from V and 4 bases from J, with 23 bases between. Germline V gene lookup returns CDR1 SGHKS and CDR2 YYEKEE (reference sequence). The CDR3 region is CASSPLKGREGSTEAFF. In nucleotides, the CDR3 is TGTGCCAGCAGCCCCCTCAAGGGCAGGGAAGGGAGCACTGAAGCTTTCTTT. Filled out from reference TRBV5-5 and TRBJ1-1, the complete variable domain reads DAGVTQSPTHLIKTRGQQVTLRCSPISGHKSVSWYQQVLGQGPQFIFQYYEKEERGRGNFPDRFSARQFPNYSSELNVNALLLGDSALYLCASSPLKGREGSTEAFFGQGTRLTVV.

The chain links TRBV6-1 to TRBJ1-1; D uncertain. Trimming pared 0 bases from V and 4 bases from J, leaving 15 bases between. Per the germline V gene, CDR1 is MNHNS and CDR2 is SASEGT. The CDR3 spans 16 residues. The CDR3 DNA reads TGTGCCAGCAGTGAAGCGCTTCTGGGGAGGATCACTGAAGCTTTCTTT. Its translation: CASSEALLGRITEAFF.

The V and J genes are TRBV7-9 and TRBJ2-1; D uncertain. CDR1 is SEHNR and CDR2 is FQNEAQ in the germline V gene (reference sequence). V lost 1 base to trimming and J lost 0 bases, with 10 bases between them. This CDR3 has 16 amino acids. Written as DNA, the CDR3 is TGTGCCAGCAGCTTAGGCGGCGTGAGCTCCTACAATGAGCAGTTCTTC. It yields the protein CASSLGGVSSYNEQFF.

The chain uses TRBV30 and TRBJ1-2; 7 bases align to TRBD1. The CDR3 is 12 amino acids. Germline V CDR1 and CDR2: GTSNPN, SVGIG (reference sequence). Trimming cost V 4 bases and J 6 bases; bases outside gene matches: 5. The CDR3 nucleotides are TGTGCCTGGACAGGGGGGCAGAATGGCTACACCTTC. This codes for CAWTGGQNGYTF.

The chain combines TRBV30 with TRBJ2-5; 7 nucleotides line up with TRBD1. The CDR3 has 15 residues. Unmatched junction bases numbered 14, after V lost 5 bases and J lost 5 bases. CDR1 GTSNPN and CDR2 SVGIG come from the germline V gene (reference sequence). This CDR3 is CAWGRYYRGSETQYF. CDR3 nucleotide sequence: TGTGCCTGGGGACGATACTACAGGGGATCGGAGACCCAGTACTTC. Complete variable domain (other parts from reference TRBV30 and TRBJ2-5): SQTIHQWPATLVQPVGSPLSLECTVEGTSNPNLYWYRQAAGRGLQLLFYSVGIGQISSEVPQNLSASRPQDRQFILSSKKLLLSDSGFYLCAWGRYYRGSETQYFGPGTRLLVL.

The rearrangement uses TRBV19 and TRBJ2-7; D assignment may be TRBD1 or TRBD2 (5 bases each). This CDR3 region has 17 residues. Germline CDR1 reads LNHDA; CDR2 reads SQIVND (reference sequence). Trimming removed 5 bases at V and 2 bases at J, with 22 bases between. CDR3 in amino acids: CASSPVRDAGKTYEQYF. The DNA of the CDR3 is TGTGCCAGTAGTCCTGTGAGGGACGCGGGTAAAACCTACGAGCAGTACTTC.

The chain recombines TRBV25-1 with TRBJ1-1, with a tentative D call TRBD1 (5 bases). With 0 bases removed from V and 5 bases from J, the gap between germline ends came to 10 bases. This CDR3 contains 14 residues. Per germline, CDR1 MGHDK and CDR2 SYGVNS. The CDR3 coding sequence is TGTGCCAGCAGTGAATATAGAGGGGAGACTGAAGCTTTCTTT. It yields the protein CASSEYRGETEAFF.

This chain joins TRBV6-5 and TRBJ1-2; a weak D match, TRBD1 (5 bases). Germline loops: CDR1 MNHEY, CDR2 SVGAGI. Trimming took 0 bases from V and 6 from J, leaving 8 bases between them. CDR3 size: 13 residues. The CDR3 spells CASSYSAGHGYTF. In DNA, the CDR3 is TGTGCCAGCAGTTACTCGGCGGGGCATGGCTACACCTTC.

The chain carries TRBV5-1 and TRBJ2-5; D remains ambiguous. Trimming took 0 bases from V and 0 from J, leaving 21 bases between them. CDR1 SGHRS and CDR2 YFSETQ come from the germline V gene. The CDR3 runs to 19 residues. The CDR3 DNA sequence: TGCGCCAGCAGCTTGGACGTGGAAAGTCTGGCAGACAACCAAGAGACCCAGTACTTC. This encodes CASSLDVESLADNQETQYF.

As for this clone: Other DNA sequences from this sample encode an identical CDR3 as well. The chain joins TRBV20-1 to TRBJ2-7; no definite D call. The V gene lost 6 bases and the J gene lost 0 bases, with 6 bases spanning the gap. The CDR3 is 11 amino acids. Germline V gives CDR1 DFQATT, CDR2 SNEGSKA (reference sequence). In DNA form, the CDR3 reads TGCAGTGCGAGGACCTCCTACGAGCAGTACTTC. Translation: CSARTSYEQYF.

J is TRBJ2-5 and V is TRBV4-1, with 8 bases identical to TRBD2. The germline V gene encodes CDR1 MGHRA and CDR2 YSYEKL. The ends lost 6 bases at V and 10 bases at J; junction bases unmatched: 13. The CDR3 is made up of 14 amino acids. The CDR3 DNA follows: TGCGCCAGCAGTCCTCGAACTAGCGGAGAGGTCCAGTACTTC. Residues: CASSPRTSGEVQYF.

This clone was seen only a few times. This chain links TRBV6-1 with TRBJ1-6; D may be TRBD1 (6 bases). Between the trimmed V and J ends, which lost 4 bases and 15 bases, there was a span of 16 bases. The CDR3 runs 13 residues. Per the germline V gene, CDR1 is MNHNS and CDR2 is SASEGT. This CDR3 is CASSVGQSWVLHF. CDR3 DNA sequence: TGTGCCAGCAGTGTAGGACAGTCCTGGGTCCTCCACTTT.

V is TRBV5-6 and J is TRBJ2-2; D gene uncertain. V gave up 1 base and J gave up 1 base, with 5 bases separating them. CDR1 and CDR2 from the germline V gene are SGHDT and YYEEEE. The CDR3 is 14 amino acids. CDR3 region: CASSLTVNTGELFF. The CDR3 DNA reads TGTGCCAGCAGCTTGACAGTGAACACCGGGGAGCTGTTTTTT.

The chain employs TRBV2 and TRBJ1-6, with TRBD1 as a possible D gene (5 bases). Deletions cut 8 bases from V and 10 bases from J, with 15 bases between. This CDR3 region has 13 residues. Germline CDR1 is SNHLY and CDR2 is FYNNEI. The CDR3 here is CASDVVGESPLHF. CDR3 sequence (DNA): TGTGCCAGCGACGTCGTAGGGGAGTCACCCCTCCACTTT.

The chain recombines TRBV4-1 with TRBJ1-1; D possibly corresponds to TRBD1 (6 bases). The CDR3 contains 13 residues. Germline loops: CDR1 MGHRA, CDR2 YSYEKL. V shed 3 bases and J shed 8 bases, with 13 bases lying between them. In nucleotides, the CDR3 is TGCGCCAGCAGCCAGCAGCAGGGGCTCGAAGCTTTCTTT. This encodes CASSQQQGLEAFF.

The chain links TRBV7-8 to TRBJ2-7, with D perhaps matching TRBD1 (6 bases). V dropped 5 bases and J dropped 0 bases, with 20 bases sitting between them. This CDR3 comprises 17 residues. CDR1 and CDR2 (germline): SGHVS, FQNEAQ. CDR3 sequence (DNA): TGTGCCAGCAGCCTCCTAACAACAGGGAGCAGCTCCTACGAGCAGTACTTC. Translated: CASSLLTTGSSSYEQYF.

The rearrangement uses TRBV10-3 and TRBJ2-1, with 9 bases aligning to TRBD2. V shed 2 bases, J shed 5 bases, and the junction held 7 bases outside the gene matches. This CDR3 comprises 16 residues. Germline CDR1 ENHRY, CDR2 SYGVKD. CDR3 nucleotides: TGTGCCATCAGTGAGGGGAAAGCGGGAGGCAACAATGAGCAGTTCTTC. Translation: CAISEGKAGGNNEQFF.

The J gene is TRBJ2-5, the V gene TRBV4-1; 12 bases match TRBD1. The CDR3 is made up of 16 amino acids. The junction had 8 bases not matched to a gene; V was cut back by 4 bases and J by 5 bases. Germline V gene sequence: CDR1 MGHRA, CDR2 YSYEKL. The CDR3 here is CASSLGTGGFPETQYF. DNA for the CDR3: TGCGCCAGCAGCCTTGGGACAGGGGGCTTTCCGGAGACCCAGTACTTC.

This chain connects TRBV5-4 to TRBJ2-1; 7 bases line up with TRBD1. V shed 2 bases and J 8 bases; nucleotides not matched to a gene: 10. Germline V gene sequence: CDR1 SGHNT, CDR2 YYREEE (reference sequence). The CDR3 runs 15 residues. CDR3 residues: CASSFRGGGWDEQFF. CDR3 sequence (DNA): TGTGCCAGCAGCTTTCGAGGGGGCGGCTGGGATGAGCAGTTCTTC.

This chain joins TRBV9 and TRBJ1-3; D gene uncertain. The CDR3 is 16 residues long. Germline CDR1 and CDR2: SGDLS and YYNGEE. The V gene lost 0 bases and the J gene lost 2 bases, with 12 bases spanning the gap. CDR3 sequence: CASSVGSFEAGNTIYF. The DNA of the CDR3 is TGTGCCAGCAGCGTAGGGTCCTTTGAGGCTGGAAACACCATATATTTT.

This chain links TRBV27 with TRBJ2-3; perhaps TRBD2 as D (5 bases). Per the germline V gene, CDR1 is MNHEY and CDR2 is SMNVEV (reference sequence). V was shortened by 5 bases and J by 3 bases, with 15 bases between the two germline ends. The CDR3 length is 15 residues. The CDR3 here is CASSGRTEPTDTQYF. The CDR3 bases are TGTGCCAGCAGTGGACGGACTGAACCAACAGATACGCAGTATTTT.